These 14 T cell receptor beta chains came from one sample sequenced in a study of cytomegalovirus exposure and HLA in healthy donors. The PCR ran on 60 Vbeta and 13 Jbeta primers. Assay: immunoSEQ multiplex PCR; the TCRdb copy retains only in-frame clones and omits some. Across around 100,000 clones, the top ten clones capture roughly 3.6% of the sample. The specimen was PBMCs. These receptors came from a man aged 25 to 40 in good health and CMV-seronegative.

V is TRBV7-9 and J is TRBJ1-5; tentative D call: TRBD1 (6 bases). This CDR3 is 18 amino acids long. CDR1 and CDR2 (germline): SEHNR, FQNEAQ (reference sequence). Trimming left V 4 bases short and J 4 bases short, with 23 bases between. This chain's CDR3 is CASSSSTPGQRTNQPQHF. The CDR3 coding sequence is TGTGCCAGCAGCTCCTCGACCCCAGGACAGCGGACTAATCAGCCCCAGCATTTT. Full variable domain (rest looked up from reference TRBV7-9 and TRBJ1-5): DTGVSQNPRHKITKRGQNVTFRCDPISEHNRLYWYRQTLGQGPEFLTYFQNEAQLEKSRLLSDRFSAERPKGSFSTLEIQRTEQGDSAMYLCASSSSTPGQRTNQPQHFGDGTRLSIL.

V is TRBV2 and J is TRBJ2-2; 10 positions match TRBD1. The CDR3 length is 15 residues. Trimming took 8 bases from V and 6 from J; bases not matched to a gene: 9. The germline V gene encodes CDR1 SNHLY and CDR2 FYNNEI. DNA for the CDR3: TGTGCCAGCCTCAAAGGGACAGGGGTTTCCGGGGAGCTGTTTTTT. This encodes CASLKGTGVSGELFF.

The chain combines TRBV9 with TRBJ2-3, with TRBD2 matching 12 bases. This CDR3 region has 24 residues. V lost 0 bases and J lost 0; bases outside the gene matches: 23. Germline V gene sequence: CDR1 SGDLS, CDR2 YYNGEE. As DNA, the CDR3 is TGTGCCAGCAGCGTAGCTAGGTACAGCTCGACTAGCGGGGGACTCCTCGTGAGCACAGATACGCAGTATTTT. Translation: CASSVARYSSTSGGLLVSTDTQYF.

Written as DNA, the CDR3 is TGTGCCAGCAGTGAACAAGGGACACAACACAATGAGCAGTTCTTC. It encodes CASSEQGTQHNEQFF. The J gene is TRBJ2-1, the V gene TRBV2, with D tentatively TRBD1 (6 bases). The CDR3 has 15 amino acids. The germline V gene encodes CDR1 SNHLY and CDR2 FYNNEI. The V end was cut by 2 bases, the J end by 5 bases, with 13 bases between. Full variable domain (rest looked up from reference TRBV2 and TRBJ2-1): EPEVTQTPSHQVTQMGQEVILRCVPISNHLYFYWYRQILGQKVEFLVSFYNNEISEKSEIFDDQFSVERPDGSNFTLKIRSTKLEDSAMYFCASSEQGTQHNEQFFGPGTRLTVL.

This chain uses TRBV5-4 with TRBJ2-5; D remains unclear. CDR1 is SGHNT, CDR2 YYREEE, per germline (reference sequence). The CDR3 totals 11 residues. The V end was cut by 4 bases, the J end by 2 bases, with 3 bases between. The CDR3 bases are TGTGCCAGCAGCACTCAAGAGACCCAGTACTTC. It specifies CASSTQETQYF.

The gene calls are TRBV12-5 and TRBJ1-2, with TRBD1 as a possible D gene (6 bases). V was shortened by 10 bases and J by 2 bases, with 17 bases between the two germline ends. CDR1 is LGHNT, CDR2 FRNRAP, per germline. The CDR3 extends over 14 amino acids. The CDR3 DNA follows: TGTGCTACCGAGGTGGGGGCCTCAAACTATGGCTACACCTTC. Translated, it gives CATEVGASNYGYTF.

This sequence joins TRBV5-1 and TRBJ2-7; 7 bases align to TRBD1. Trimming at V came to 4 bases and at J to 0 bases, leaving 7 bases not matched to a gene. CDR3 length equals 15 residues. CDR1 and CDR2 from the germline V gene are SGHRS and YFSETQ. The CDR3 nucleotides read TGCGCCAGCAGCCAACCGGGACAGTCCTCCTACGAGCAGTACTTC. It translates to CASSQPGQSSYEQYF.

This chain connects TRBV5-1 to TRBJ1-4, with D perhaps TRBD1 (6 bases). Germline loops: CDR1 SGHRS, CDR2 YFSETQ. CDR3 length equals 14 residues. Trimming removed 6 bases at V and 4 bases at J, with 13 bases between. The DNA for the CDR3 is TGCGCCAGCACCAAGGACAGTTATAATGAAAAACTGTTTTTT. Amino acids: CASTKDSYNEKLFF.

V usage is TRBV9 and J usage is TRBJ2-1, with a possible D match to TRBD1 (5 bases). Germline loops: CDR1 SGDLS, CDR2 YYNGEE. The ends were cut back, 2 bases at V and 8 bases at J, with 17 bases in the middle. The CDR3 is 15 amino acids. DNA for the CDR3: TGTGCCAGCAGCGTTAGCTTAGCAGGGATCGATGAGCAGTTCTTC. Translated, it gives CASSVSLAGIDEQFF.

The chain employs TRBV6-6 and TRBJ1-3, with D possibly matching TRBD1 (5 bases). The V and J ends lost 6 bases and 0 bases respectively, with 6 bases between them. CDR3 length: 13 residues. CDR1 and CDR2 (germline): MNHNY, SVGAGI (reference sequence). The CDR3 DNA is TGTGCCAGCAGAGACAGCTCTGGAAACACCATATATTTT. This sequence encodes CASRDSSGNTIYF.

The chain employs TRBV19 and TRBJ2-7, with a weak D call TRBD2 (6 bases). The V end lost 3 bases, the J end lost 6 bases, and 15 bases lay between the germline ends. Germline V gene data show CDR1 as LNHDA and CDR2 as SQIVND (reference sequence). CDR3 length: 14 amino acids. CDR3 loop: CASSIAMAGTEQYF. The DNA of the CDR3 is TGTGCCAGTAGTATTGCGATGGCGGGGACCGAGCAGTACTTC. The variable domain in full, completed from reference TRBV19 and TRBJ2-7, reads DGGITQSPKYLFRKEGQNVTLSCEQNLNHDAMYWYRQDPGQGLRLIYYSQIVNDFQKGDIAEGYSVSREKKESFPLTVTSAQKNPTAFYLCASSIAMAGTEQYFGPGTRLTVT.

The V gene is TRBV5-6, the J gene TRBJ2-7; D is unclear. This CDR3 contains 12 residues. V lost 1 base, J lost 3 bases, and 5 bases lay in between. Germline values: CDR1 SGHDT, CDR2 YYEEEE. The CDR3 DNA reads as TGTGCCAGCAGCTTGCGGTTCTACGAGCAGTACTTC. It codes for CASSLRFYEQYF. Supplemented by reference TRBV5-6 and TRBJ2-7, the full variable domain reads DAGVTQSPTHLIKTRGQQVTLRCSPKSGHDTVSWYQQALGQGPQFIFQYYEEEERQRGNFPDRFSGHQFPNYSSELNVNALLLGDSALYLCASSLRFYEQYFGPGTRLTVT.

This chain connects TRBV4-2 to TRBJ1-1; perhaps TRBD1 as D (5 bases). Germline V gene lookup returns CDR1 LGHNA and CDR2 YNFKEQ. V was trimmed by 7 bases and J by 5 bases, leaving 14 bases between them. CDR3 size: 13 residues. Written as DNA, the CDR3 is TGTGCCAGCATACGAGTGGCAGGGACTGAAGCTTTCTTT. As protein: CASIRVAGTEAFF.

The chain uses TRBV30 and TRBJ2-7; D possibly corresponds to TRBD2 (5 bases). The CDR3 is 13 amino acids. The ends were cut back, 2 bases at V and 2 bases at J, with 10 bases in the middle. Per germline, CDR1 GTSNPN and CDR2 SVGIG (reference sequence). The CDR3 loop reads CAWSQGRTYEQYF. The CDR3 region has the DNA TGTGCCTGGAGTCAAGGGAGAACCTACGAGCAGTACTTC.